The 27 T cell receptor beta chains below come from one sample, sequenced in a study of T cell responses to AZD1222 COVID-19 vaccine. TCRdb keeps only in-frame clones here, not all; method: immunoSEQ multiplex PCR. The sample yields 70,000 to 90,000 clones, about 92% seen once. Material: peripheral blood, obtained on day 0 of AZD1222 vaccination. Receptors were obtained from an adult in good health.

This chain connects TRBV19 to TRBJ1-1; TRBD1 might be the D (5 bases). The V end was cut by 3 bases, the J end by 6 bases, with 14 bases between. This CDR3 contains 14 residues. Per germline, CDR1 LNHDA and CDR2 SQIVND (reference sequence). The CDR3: CASSMEGWGAEAFF. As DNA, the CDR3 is TGTGCCAGTAGTATGGAGGGCTGGGGGGCTGAAGCTTTCTTT.

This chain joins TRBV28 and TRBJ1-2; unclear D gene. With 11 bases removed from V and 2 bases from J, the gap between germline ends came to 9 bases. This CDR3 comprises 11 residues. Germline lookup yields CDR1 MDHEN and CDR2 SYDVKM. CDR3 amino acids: CAASVNYGYTF. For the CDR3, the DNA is TGTGCCGCCTCCGTGAACTATGGCTACACCTTC.

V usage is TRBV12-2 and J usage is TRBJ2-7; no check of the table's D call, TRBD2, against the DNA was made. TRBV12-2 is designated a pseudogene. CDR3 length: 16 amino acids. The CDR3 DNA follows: TGTGCAAGTCGCTCAGGAACCCCGGACGGGAGCTACGAGCAGTACTTC. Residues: CASRSGTPDGSYEQYF.

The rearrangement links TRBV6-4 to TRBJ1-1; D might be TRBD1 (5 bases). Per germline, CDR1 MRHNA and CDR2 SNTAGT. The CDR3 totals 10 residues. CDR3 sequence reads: CPGADTEAFF. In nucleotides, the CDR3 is TGTCCTGGGGCGGACACTGAAGCTTTCTTT.

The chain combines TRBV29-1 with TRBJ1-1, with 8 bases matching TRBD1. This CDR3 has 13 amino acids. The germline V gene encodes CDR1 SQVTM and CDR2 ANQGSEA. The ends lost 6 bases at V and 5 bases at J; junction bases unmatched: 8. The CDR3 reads CSVTQGARTEAFF. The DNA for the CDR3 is TGCAGCGTCACCCAGGGGGCGAGGACTGAAGCTTTCTTT.

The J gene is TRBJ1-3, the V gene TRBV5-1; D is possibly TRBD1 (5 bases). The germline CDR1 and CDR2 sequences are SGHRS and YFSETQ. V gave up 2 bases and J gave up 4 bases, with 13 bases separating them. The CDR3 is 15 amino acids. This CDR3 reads CASSFDSRAGNTIYF. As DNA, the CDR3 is TGCGCCAGCAGCTTCGACAGTCGGGCGGGAAACACCATATATTTT.

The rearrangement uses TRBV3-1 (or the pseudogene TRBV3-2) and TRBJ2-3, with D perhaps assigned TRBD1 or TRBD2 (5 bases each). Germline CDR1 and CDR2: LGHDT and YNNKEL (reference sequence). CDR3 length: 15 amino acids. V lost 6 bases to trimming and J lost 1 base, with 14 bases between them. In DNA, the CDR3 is TGTGCCAGCAGGTCGGGGACGGCCCGCACAGATACGCAGTATTTT. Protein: CASRSGTARTDTQYF.

CDR3 sequence (DNA): TGTGCCAGCAGCTCAGACAGGGACAATGAGCAGTTCTTC. Translating it yields CASSSDRDNEQFF. The J gene is TRBJ2-1, the V gene TRBV5-4, with 7 bases identical to TRBD1. The germline V gene encodes CDR1 SGHNT and CDR2 YYREEE (reference sequence). The ends lost 3 bases at V and 5 bases at J; junction bases unmatched: 2. The CDR3 spans 13 residues.

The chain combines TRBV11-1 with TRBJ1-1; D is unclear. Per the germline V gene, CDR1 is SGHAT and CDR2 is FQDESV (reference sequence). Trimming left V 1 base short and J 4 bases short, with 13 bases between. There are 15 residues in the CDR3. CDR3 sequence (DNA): TGTGCCAGCAGCTTAGAAAGGACCCCGGGCACTGAAGCTTTCTTT. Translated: CASSLERTPGTEAFF.

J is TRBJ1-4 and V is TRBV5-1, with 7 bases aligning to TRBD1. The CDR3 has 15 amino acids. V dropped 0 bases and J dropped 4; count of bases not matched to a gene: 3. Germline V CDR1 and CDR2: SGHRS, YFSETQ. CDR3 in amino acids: CASSLDGTVNEKLFF. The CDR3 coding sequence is TGCGCCAGCAGCTTGGACGGGACAGTTAATGAAAAACTGTTTTTT.

The CDR3 nucleotides are TGTGCCAGCAGCTTGGGACAGAATGAAGCTTTCTTT. As protein: CASSLGQNEAFF. V gene TRBV7-9 combines with J gene TRBJ1-1; 7 nucleotides agree with TRBD1. This CDR3 spans 12 amino acids. The germline V gene encodes CDR1 SEHNR and CDR2 FQNEAQ (reference sequence). The junction had 2 bases not matched to a gene; V was cut back by 3 bases and J by 7 bases.

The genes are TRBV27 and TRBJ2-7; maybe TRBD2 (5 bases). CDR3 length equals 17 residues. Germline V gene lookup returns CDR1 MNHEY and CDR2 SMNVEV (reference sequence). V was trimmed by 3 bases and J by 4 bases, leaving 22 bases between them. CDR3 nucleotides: TGTGCCAGCAGTTTTCGCTGGATCGAGCGGAAGCCATACGAGCAGTACTTC. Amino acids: CASSFRWIERKPYEQYF.

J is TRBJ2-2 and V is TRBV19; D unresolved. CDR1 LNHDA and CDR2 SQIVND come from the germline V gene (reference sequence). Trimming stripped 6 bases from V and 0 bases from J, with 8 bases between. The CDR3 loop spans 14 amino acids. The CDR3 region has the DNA TGTGCCAGTAGGACTCCAGCGAACACCGGGGAGCTGTTTTTT. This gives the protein CASRTPANTGELFF.

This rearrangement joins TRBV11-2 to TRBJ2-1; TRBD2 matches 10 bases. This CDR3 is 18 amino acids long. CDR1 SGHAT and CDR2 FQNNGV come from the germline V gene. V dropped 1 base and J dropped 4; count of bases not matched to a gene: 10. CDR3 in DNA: TGTGCCAGCAGCTTAGGGGCGGCTGGACTAGCGGAATACAATGAGCAGTTCTTC. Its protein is CASSLGAAGLAEYNEQFF.

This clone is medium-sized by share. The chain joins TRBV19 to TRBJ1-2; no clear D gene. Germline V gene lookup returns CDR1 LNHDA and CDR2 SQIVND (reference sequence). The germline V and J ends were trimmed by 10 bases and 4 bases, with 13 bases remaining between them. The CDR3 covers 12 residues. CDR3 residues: CATSDTFYGYTF. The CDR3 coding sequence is TGTGCCACTTCAGACACATTCTATGGCTACACCTTC. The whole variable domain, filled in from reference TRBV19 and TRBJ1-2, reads DGGITQSPKYLFRKEGQNVTLSCEQNLNHDAMYWYRQDPGQGLRLIYYSQIVNDFQKGDIAEGYSVSREKKESFPLTVTSAQKNPTAFYLCATSDTFYGYTFGSGTRLTVV.

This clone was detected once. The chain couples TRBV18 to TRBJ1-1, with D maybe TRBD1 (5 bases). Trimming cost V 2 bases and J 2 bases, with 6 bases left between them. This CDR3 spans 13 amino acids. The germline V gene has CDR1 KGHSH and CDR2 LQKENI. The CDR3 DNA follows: TGTGCCAGCTCACCAGGGACTAACACTGAAGCTTTCTTT. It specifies CASSPGTNTEAFF.

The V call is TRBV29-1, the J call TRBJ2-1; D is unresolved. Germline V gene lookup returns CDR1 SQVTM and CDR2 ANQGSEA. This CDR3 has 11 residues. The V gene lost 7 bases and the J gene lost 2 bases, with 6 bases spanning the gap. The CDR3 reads CSAWTYNEQFF. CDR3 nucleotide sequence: TGCAGCGCCTGGACCTACAATGAGCAGTTCTTC.

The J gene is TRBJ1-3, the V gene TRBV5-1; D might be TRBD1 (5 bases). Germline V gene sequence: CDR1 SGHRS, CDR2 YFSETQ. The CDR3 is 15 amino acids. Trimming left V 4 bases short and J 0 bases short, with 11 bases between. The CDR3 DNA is TGCGCCAGCAGCGGCCCCCAGGGCTCTGGAAACACCATATATTTT. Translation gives CASSGPQGSGNTIYF.

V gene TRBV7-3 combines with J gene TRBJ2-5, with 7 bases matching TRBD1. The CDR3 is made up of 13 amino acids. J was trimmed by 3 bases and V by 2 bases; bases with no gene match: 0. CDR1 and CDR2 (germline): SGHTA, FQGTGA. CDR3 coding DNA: TGTGCCAGCAGCTTAGGACAGGAAGAGACCCAGTACTTC. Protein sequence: CASSLGQEETQYF.

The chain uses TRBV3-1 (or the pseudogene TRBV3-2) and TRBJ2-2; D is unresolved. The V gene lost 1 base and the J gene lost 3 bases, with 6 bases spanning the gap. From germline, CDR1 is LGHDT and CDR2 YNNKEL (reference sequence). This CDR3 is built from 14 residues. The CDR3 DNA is TGTGCCAGCAGCCAAGCGGCCGACACCGGGGAGCTGTTTTTT. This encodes CASSQAADTGELFF.

CDR3 in amino acids: CASSRLSGGAPGTDTQYF. CDR3 DNA: TGTGCCAGCAGCCGCCTTAGCGGGGGGGCCCCCGGCACAGATACGCAGTATTTT. The chain combines TRBV3-1 (or the pseudogene TRBV3-2) with TRBJ2-3, with 11 bases matching TRBD2. Unmatched junction bases numbered 10, after V lost 4 bases and J lost 1 base. The CDR3 spans 18 residues. Germline CDR1 reads LGHDT; CDR2 reads YNNKEL (reference sequence).

The CDR3 is CASRSQGAVVHEQYF. The CDR3 nucleotides are TGTGCCAGCAGGTCTCAGGGAGCGGTAGTCCACGAGCAGTACTTC. V usage is TRBV27 and J usage is TRBJ2-7; possibly TRBD1 or TRBD2 for D (5 bases each). V was clipped by 6 bases and J by 5 bases, with 20 bases between them. CDR3 length: 15 amino acids. Germline V gene sequence: CDR1 MNHEY, CDR2 SMNVEV (reference sequence).

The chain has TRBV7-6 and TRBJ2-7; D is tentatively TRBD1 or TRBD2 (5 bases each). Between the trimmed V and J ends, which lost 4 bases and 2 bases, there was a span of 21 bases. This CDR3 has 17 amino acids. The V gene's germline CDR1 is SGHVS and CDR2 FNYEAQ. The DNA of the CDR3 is TGTGCCAGCAGCTCCCAAGCTGGGGGTCGGGGAACCTACGAGCAGTACTTC. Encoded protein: CASSSQAGGRGTYEQYF.

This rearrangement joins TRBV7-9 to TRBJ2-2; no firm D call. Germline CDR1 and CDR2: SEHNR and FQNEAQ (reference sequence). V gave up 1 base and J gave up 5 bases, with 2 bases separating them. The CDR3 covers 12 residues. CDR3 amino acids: CASSLETGELFF. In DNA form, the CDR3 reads TGTGCCAGCAGCTTAGAGACCGGGGAGCTGTTTTTT.

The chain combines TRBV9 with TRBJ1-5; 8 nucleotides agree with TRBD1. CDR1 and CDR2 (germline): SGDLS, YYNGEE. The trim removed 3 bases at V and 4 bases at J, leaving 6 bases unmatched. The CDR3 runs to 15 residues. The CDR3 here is CASSAGQGVNQPQHF. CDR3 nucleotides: TGTGCCAGCAGCGCCGGACAGGGAGTGAATCAGCCCCAGCATTTT.

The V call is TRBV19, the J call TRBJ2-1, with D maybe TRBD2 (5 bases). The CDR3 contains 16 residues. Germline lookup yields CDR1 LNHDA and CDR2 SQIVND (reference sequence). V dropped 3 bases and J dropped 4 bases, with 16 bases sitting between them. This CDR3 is CASSIGSRAVYNEQFF. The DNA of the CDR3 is TGTGCCAGTAGTATCGGGTCGCGGGCAGTTTACAATGAGCAGTTCTTC.

The CDR3 nucleotides read TGTGCCAGCAGCTTAGATCCGGTGAACACCGGGGAGCTGTTTTTT. This codes for CASSLDPVNTGELFF. V and J are TRBV11-2 and TRBJ2-2; D unresolved. The CDR3 is 15 amino acids. The germline gives CDR1 SGHAT, CDR2 FQNNGV. V shed 0 bases and J shed 1 base, with 6 bases lying between them.